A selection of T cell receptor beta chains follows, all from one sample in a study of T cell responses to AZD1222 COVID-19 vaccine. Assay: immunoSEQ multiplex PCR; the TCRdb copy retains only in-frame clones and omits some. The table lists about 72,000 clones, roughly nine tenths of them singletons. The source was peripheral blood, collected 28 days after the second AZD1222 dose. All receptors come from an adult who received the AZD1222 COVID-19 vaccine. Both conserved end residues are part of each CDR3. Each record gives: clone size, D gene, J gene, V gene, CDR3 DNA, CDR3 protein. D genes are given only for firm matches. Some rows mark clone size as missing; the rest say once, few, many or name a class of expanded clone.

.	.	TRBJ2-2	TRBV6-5	TGTGCCAGCAGTTACTCGACAGGAGGATCCGGGGAGCTGTTTTTT	CASSYSTGGSGELFF
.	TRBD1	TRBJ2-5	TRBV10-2	TGCGCCAGCCGGACAGGAGTGGCGGAGACCCAGTACTTC	CASRTGVAETQYF
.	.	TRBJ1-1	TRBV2	TGTGCCAGCAGTAGGACTGGGGGGCAGAACACTGAAGCTTTCTTT	CASSRTGGQNTEAFF
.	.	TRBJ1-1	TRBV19	TGTGCCAGTAGTATAGCTGGGGAGAACACTGAAGCTTTCTTT	CASSIAGENTEAFF
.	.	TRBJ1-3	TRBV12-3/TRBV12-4	TGTGCCAGCAGTTTTAATCAAGGGAACACCATATATTTT	CASSFNQGNTIYF
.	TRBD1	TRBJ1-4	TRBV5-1	TGCGCCAGCAGCTTGAAGGGGGGTAGGGGGCATCCCGCTCTTAATGAAAAACTGTTTTTT	CASSLKGGRGHPALNEKLFF
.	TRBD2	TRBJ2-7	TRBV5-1	TGCGCCAGCATGAGTCTAGCGGGAGTTGGATCCTACGAGCAGTACTTC	CASMSLAGVGSYEQYF
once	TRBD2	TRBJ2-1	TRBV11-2	TGTGCCAGCAGCTCCCTCAGCGGGAGACGGAGTGAGCAGTTCTTC	CASSSLSGRRSEQFF
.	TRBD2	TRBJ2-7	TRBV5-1	TGCGCCAGCAGCTTGGTGGGGGGGACTAGGAACGAGCAGTACTTC	CASSLVGGTRNEQYF
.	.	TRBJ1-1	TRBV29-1	TGCAGCTATTCTCAGGCGAACACTGAAGCTTTCTTT	CSYSQANTEAFF
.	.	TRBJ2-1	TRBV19	TGTGCCAGTACAGCCGGGACATTCGATGAGCAGTTCTTC	CASTAGTFDEQFF
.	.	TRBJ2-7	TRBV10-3	TGTGCCATCAGTGGGGAGTTTGAGCAGTACTTC	CAISGEFEQYF
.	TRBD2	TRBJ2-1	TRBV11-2	TGTGCCAGCAGCCCTAGCGCGGGAGGGTACCCCTACAATGAGCAGTTCTTC	CASSPSAGGYPYNEQFF
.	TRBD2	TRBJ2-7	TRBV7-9	TGTGCCAGCAGCTTAGGCGGTGGAGTAGCGGGATCGGAAGAGCAGTACTTC	CASSLGGGVAGSEEQYF
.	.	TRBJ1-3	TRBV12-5	TGTGCTAGTGGCCCCGGACACTCTGGAAACACCATATATTTT	CASGPGHSGNTIYF
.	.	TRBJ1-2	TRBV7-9	TGTGCCAGCAGCCACCCTACCGAGGGTGGCTACACCTTC	CASSHPTEGGYTF
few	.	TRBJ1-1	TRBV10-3	TGTGCCATCAGGAGCGGAAGGGACACTGAAGCTTTCTTT	CAIRSGRDTEAFF
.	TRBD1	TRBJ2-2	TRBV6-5	TGTGCCAGCAGGGAGACAGGGGGGTGGGCCGGGGAGCTGTTTTTT	CASRETGGWAGELFF
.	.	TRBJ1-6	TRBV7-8	TGTGCCAGCAGCTCAGACGGGGGGTATAATTCACCCCTCCACTTT	CASSSDGGYNSPLHF
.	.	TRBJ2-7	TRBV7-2	TGTGCCAGCAGCAAGTCGAGGGGCACAAACCCTGAGCAGTACTTC	CASSKSRGTNPEQYF
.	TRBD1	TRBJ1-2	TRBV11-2	TGTGCCAGCAGTCAGACAGGGGATGGCTACACCTTC	CASSQTGDGYTF
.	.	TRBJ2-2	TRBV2	TGTGCCCTCAGAAAGGGGGGAGCGAACGCCGGGGAGCTGTTTTTT	CALRKGGANAGELFF
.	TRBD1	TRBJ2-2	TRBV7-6	TGTGCCAGCAGACAAACCGGGACAGGCAACACCGGGGAGCTGTTTTTT	CASRQTGTGNTGELFF
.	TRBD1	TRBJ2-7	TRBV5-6	TGTGCCAGCAGCCGCATCGGTGGGACAGGTACCTACGAGCAGTACTTC	CASSRIGGTGTYEQYF
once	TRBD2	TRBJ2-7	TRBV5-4	TGTGCCAGCAGCTCGATGGGGCTAGCGGGAATAACCTACGAGCAGTACTTC	CASSSMGLAGITYEQYF
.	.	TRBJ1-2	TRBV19	TGTGCCAGTAGTATTGGGCCGAGGGGTAACTATGGCTACACCTTC	CASSIGPRGNYGYTF
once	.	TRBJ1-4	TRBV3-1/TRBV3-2	TGTGCCAGCAGCCAAGTGGCCCGGGAAAAACTGTTTTTT	CASSQVAREKLFF
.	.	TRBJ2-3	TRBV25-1	TGTGCCAGCAGTGCGGGTGATACGCAGTATTTT	CASSAGDTQYF
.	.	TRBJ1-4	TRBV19	TGTGCCAGTAGTCCGGCGAGTGAAAAACTGTTTTTT	CASSPASEKLFF
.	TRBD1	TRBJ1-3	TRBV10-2	TGCGCCAGCAGGGCGACAGGGGCTGGAAACACCATATATTTT	CASRATGAGNTIYF
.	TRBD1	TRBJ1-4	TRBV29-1	TGCAGCGTCGGACAGGGGGTAGGAGAAAAACTGTTTTTT	CSVGQGVGEKLFF
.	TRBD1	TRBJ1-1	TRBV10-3	TGTGCCATCAGGCGGACAGGGCTGAACACTGAAGCTTTCTTT	CAIRRTGLNTEAFF
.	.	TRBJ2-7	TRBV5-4	TGTGCCAGCAGCCTAGACCAGGTAGGCGAGCAGTACTTC	CASSLDQVGEQYF
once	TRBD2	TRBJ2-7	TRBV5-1	TGCGCCAGCAGCTTCAATCGACTAGCGGGAGAGGGCGAGCAGTACTTC	CASSFNRLAGEGEQYF
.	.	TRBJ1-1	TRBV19	TGTGCCAGTAGTATTATTCTAGGTTCCAGGGAGGGGAACACTGAAGCTTTCTTT	CASSIILGSREGNTEAFF
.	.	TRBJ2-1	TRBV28	TGTGCCAGCAGCCCGGCAGGGGCCGTGGGTGAGCAGTTCTTC	CASSPAGAVGEQFF
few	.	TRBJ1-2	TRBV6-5	TGTGCCAGCAGTTACGGGCAGGGGATAAACTATGGCTACACCTTC	CASSYGQGINYGYTF
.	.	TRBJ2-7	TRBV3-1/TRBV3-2	TGTGCCAGCAGCCCGATAGCTCTTCCCTACGAGCAGTACTTC	CASSPIALPYEQYF
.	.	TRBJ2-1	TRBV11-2	TGTGCCAGCAGCTTAGCGTACCCAGGGGCCAATGAGCAGTTCTTC	CASSLAYPGANEQFF
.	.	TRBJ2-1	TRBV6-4	TGTGCCAGCAAGAAGGAGTATACTTCCAATGAGCAGTTCTTC	CASKKEYTSNEQFF